Below, 28 T cell receptor beta chains from the same sample are listed, as sequenced in a study of brain T cells in children with intractable seizures. Assay: immunoSEQ multiplex PCR; the TCRdb copy retains only in-frame clones and omits some. The table records 60,000 to 65,000 clones, around 96% of them present only once. This material consisted of peripheral blood, taken at surgery. These TCRs come from a boy under two years old with focal cortical dysplasia and intractable seizures.

This clone has just a few counts. The chain is built from TRBV7-2 and TRBJ2-7, with D unresolved. The V gene lost 1 base and the J gene lost 2 bases, with 6 bases spanning the gap. In germline, CDR1 is SGHTA, CDR2 FQGNSA. This CDR3 has 13 amino acids. CDR3 residues: CASSLGSAYEQYF. The CDR3 DNA sequence: TGTGCCAGCAGCTTAGGATCAGCCTACGAGCAGTACTTC.

The chain has TRBV6-5 and TRBJ1-6; 7 nucleotides align to TRBD1. Germline CDR1 MNHEY, CDR2 SVGAGI. V dropped 6 bases and J dropped 9; count of bases not matched to a gene: 8. The CDR3 is 14 residues long. CDR3 in amino acids: CASSLWQGGSPLHF. The DNA of the CDR3 is TGTGCCAGCAGCCTATGGCAGGGGGGTTCACCCCTCCACTTT.

This chain uses TRBV10-3 with TRBJ1-1, with a weak D call TRBD1 (5 bases). CDR1 and CDR2 (germline): ENHRY, SYGVKD. The CDR3 is 12 residues long. The V and J ends lost 3 bases and 8 bases respectively, with 10 bases between them. CDR3 in DNA: TGTGCCATCAGTGATACAGGAATGGAAGCTTTCTTT. Residues: CAISDTGMEAFF.

The chain employs TRBV5-1 and TRBJ2-3, with 12 bases matching TRBD2. Trimming took 5 bases from V and 0 from J; bases not matched to a gene: 4. Germline loops: CDR1 SGHRS, CDR2 YFSETQ. CDR3 length equals 16 residues. CDR3: CASRGLAGTSTDTQYF. The CDR3 DNA reads TGCGCCAGCAGGGGACTAGCGGGTACTAGCACAGATACGCAGTATTTT. The variable domain in full, with the rest retrieved from reference TRBV5-1 and TRBJ2-3, is KAGVTQTPRYLIKTRGQQVTLSCSPISGHRSVSWYQQTPGQGLQFLFEYFSETQRNKGNFPGRFSGRQFSNSRSEMNVSTLELGDSALYLCASRGLAGTSTDTQYFGPGTRLTVL.

V is TRBV20-1 and J is TRBJ1-1, with TRBD1 as a possible D gene (5 bases). CDR3 length: 15 residues. CDR1 and CDR2 from the germline V gene are DFQATT and SNEGSKA (reference sequence). Deletions cut 3 bases from V and 3 bases from J, with 17 bases between. The CDR3 is CSASWSRGTDTEAFF. Here the CDR3 DNA reads TGCAGTGCTAGTTGGTCGAGGGGCACGGACACTGAAGCTTTCTTT.

This chain connects TRBV6-5 to TRBJ1-2; TRBD1 is a possible D gene (6 bases). The CDR3 has 13 residues. Germline CDR1 is MNHEY and CDR2 is SVGAGI. Trimming shortened V by 2 bases and J by 8 bases, and 12 bases separated the two germline ends. CDR3 loop: CASSYPGAGGYTF. CDR3 nucleotides: TGTGCCAGCAGTTACCCGGGGGCCGGGGGCTACACCTTC.

The chain uses TRBV5-4 and TRBJ1-2; D gene unclear. The V end was cut by 0 bases, the J end by 4 bases, with 7 bases between. This CDR3 is built from 13 residues. Germline values: CDR1 SGHNT, CDR2 YYREEE (reference sequence). The CDR3 bases are TGTGCCAGCAGCTTGGTCGGTGGCTATGGCTACACCTTC. The encoded protein is CASSLVGGYGYTF.

CDR3 sequence reads: CASSQARLARGGTQYF. The CDR3 DNA reads as TGCGCCAGCAGCCAAGCTAGACTAGCGAGGGGGGGTACGCAGTATTTT. V is TRBV4-1 and J is TRBJ2-3; 8 nucleotides agree with TRBD2. The CDR3 has 16 amino acids. The junction had 11 bases not matched to a gene; V was cut back by 1 base and J by 8 bases. Germline V CDR1 and CDR2: MGHRA, YSYEKL.

The CDR3: CASSLWFRGQETQYF. In nucleotides, the CDR3 is TGTGCCAGCAGCTTATGGTTCAGGGGGCAAGAGACCCAGTACTTC. The chain joins TRBV7-2 to TRBJ2-5, with 7 positions matching TRBD1. With V trimmed by 2 bases and J by 2 bases, 5 bases remained unmatched. This CDR3 has 15 residues. CDR1 is SGHTA and CDR2 is FQGNSA in the germline V gene.

The chain employs TRBV20-1 and TRBJ2-7; 8 bases fit TRBD2. J lost 4 bases, V lost 3 bases, and 8 bases had no gene match. This CDR3 is built from 14 residues. CDR1 DFQATT and CDR2 SNEGSKA come from the germline V gene (reference sequence). The CDR3 here is CSASSVSGTYEQYF. CDR3 coding DNA: TGCAGTGCTAGTTCGGTTAGCGGGACTTACGAGCAGTACTTC.

The rearrangement uses TRBV19 and TRBJ1-2; no firm D call. Looked up from germline, CDR1 is LNHDA and CDR2 is SQIVND (reference sequence). V shed 1 base and J shed 7 bases, with 10 bases lying between them. The CDR3 has 13 amino acids. CDR3 nucleotides: TGTGCCAGTAGTATAGGATACCCCCTTGGCTACACCTTC. Translation: CASSIGYPLGYTF.

This chain connects TRBV27 to TRBJ1-5; the match to TRBD1 covers 9 bases. The CDR3 length is 15 residues. With 5 bases clipped from V and 2 bases from J, the junction kept 4 bases outside the gene matches. Germline lookup yields CDR1 MNHEY and CDR2 SMNVEV (reference sequence). CDR3 residues: CASSMTGGGNQPQHF. The CDR3 bases are TGTGCCAGCAGTATGACAGGGGGAGGCAATCAGCCCCAGCATTTT.

The chain is built from TRBV27 and TRBJ2-7; 10 bases fit TRBD1. V gave up 9 bases and J gave up 3 bases; unmatched junction bases: 5. The CDR3 spans 13 residues. From germline, CDR1 is MNHEY and CDR2 SMNVEV (reference sequence). This chain's CDR3 is CASSTGGLYEQYF. CDR3 nucleotides: TGTGCCAGTTCGACAGGGGGCCTCTACGAGCAGTACTTC.

This sequence joins TRBV5-1 and TRBJ2-5; D is tentatively TRBD1 or TRBD2 (5 bases each). The V gene's germline CDR1 is SGHRS and CDR2 YFSETQ. The CDR3 totals 17 residues. Trimming took off 0 bases at V and 0 bases at J, with 15 bases between the two ends. The CDR3 here is CASSLAGARPYQETQYF. The CDR3 DNA follows: TGCGCCAGCAGCTTGGCCGGGGCTAGACCATACCAAGAGACCCAGTACTTC.

This clone has more than one count but fewer than ten. V is TRBV5-4 and J is TRBJ1-2; D is unresolved. The germline gives CDR1 SGHNT, CDR2 YYREEE (reference sequence). The CDR3 has 13 amino acids. Trimming shortened V by 2 bases and J by 6 bases, and 11 bases separated the two germline ends. The CDR3 here is CASSLKQNHGYTF. CDR3 coding DNA: TGTGCCAGCAGCTTAAAACAGAATCATGGCTACACCTTC.

This chain connects TRBV27 to TRBJ2-2; a possible D gene is TRBD1 (6 bases). Germline V gene data show CDR1 as MNHEY and CDR2 as SMNVEV (reference sequence). V gave up 6 bases and J gave up 3 bases, with 17 bases separating them. The CDR3 runs to 16 residues. The DNA of the CDR3 is TGTGCCAGCAGGTCAGGGGTTTTTGCGGACACCGGGGAGCTGTTTTTT. Protein product: CASRSGVFADTGELFF.

The V gene is TRBV4-3, the J gene TRBJ1-1; 9 bases agree with TRBD1. J lost 2 bases, V lost 5 bases, and 6 bases had no gene match. The CDR3 loop spans 15 amino acids. Germline CDR1 is LGHNA and CDR2 is YSLEER. This CDR3 is CASSTHRGRNTEAFF. The DNA of the CDR3 is TGCGCCAGCAGCACCCACAGGGGGCGAAACACTGAAGCTTTCTTT.

This chain links TRBV2 with TRBJ1-1; 8 bases line up with TRBD1. The CDR3 runs 12 residues. V lost 6 bases to trimming and J lost 4 bases; unmatched junction nucleotides: 1. CDR1 and CDR2 from the germline V gene are SNHLY and FYNNEI. The CDR3 region has the DNA TGTGCCAGCAGAACAGGGGGCACTGAAGCTTTCTTT. Encoded protein: CASRTGGTEAFF.

This sequence joins TRBV21-1 and TRBJ2-1; no check of the table's D call, TRBD2, against the DNA was made. TRBV21-1 is marked as a pseudogene. This CDR3 is 14 amino acids long. The CDR3 spells CADPARSSYNEQFF. As DNA, the CDR3 is TGTGCCGATCCGGCCCGGAGCTCCTACAATGAGCAGTTCTTC.

The V call is TRBV2, the J call TRBJ2-5; weak D call: TRBD1 (6 bases). The CDR3 length is 12 residues. The V end lost 6 bases, the J end lost 5 bases, and 10 bases lay between the germline ends. CDR1 is SNHLY and CDR2 is FYNNEI in the germline V gene. The DNA for the CDR3 is TGTGCCAGCAGGGCAGGGGAGGAGACCCAGTACTTC. This sequence encodes CASRAGEETQYF.

The rearrangement uses TRBV11-2 and TRBJ1-4; 9 nucleotides match TRBD1. This CDR3 has 15 residues. CDR1 is SGHAT, CDR2 FQNNGV, per germline. V lost 5 bases, J lost 7 bases, and 8 bases stayed unmatched. CDR3 region: CASSVGTGIAEKLFF. Here the CDR3 DNA reads TGTGCCAGCAGCGTAGGGACAGGGATAGCTGAAAAACTGTTTTTT.

J is TRBJ2-3 and V is TRBV5-1; D gene unclear. The V end lost 0 bases, the J end lost 0 bases, and 8 bases lay between the germline ends. The CDR3 consists of 15 residues. Germline lookup yields CDR1 SGHRS and CDR2 YFSETQ. CDR3 amino acids: CASSLDGSSTDTQYF. The CDR3 bases are TGCGCCAGCAGCTTGGATGGTTCTAGCACAGATACGCAGTATTTT.

This chain connects TRBV10-3 to TRBJ2-7; D is possibly TRBD1 (5 bases). The V end was cut by 6 bases, the J end by 3 bases, with 12 bases between. The CDR3 contains 13 residues. CDR1 is ENHRY, CDR2 SYGVKD, per germline. The CDR3 DNA reads as TGTGCCATCAGGGCAGGGTTCCTCTACGAGCAGTACTTC. This translates into CAIRAGFLYEQYF.

The chain is built from TRBV5-4 and TRBJ2-7; 8 nucleotides line up with TRBD1. Germline trimming cut 2 bases from V and 3 bases from J; bases unmatched to any gene: 4. The CDR3 runs 14 residues. Germline CDR1 and CDR2: SGHNT and YYREEE (reference sequence). The CDR3 is CASSLGQGNYEQYF. CDR3 nucleotide sequence: TGTGCCAGCAGCTTAGGACAGGGTAACTACGAGCAGTACTTC.

The V and J genes are TRBV6-5 and TRBJ1-2, with D perhaps TRBD1 (6 bases). The germline V and J ends were trimmed by 4 bases and 4 bases, with 16 bases remaining between them. Germline CDR1 reads MNHEY; CDR2 reads SVGAGI. This CDR3 has 15 amino acids. The CDR3 is CASSSGWGPAYGYTF. The CDR3 DNA reads as TGTGCCAGCAGTTCGGGGTGGGGGCCGGCCTATGGCTACACCTTC.

This sequence joins TRBV5-4 and TRBJ1-1; D is ambiguous. The V gene lost 1 base and the J gene lost 1 base, with 8 bases spanning the gap. Germline-derived CDR1 and CDR2 are SGHNT and YYREEE (reference sequence). This CDR3 has 14 residues. CDR3 in DNA: TGTGCCAGCAGCTTGAACAGTAAGAACACTGAAGCTTTCTTT. Amino acids: CASSLNSKNTEAFF.

The chain links TRBV19 to TRBJ2-5, with 8 bases lining up with TRBD1. Germline V gene data show CDR1 as LNHDA and CDR2 as SQIVND (reference sequence). This CDR3 spans 15 amino acids. The V segment lost 2 bases and the J segment 1 base; nucleotides outside the gene matches: 3. CDR3 protein: CASSILQGAQETQYF. CDR3 DNA sequence: TGTGCCAGTAGTATACTCCAGGGGGCCCAAGAGACCCAGTACTTC.

The V gene is TRBV3-1 (or the pseudogene TRBV3-2), the J gene TRBJ1-2; 7 bases align to TRBD1. V was clipped by 8 bases and J by 4 bases; unmatched bases: 1. The CDR3 loop spans 11 amino acids. Germline CDR1 LGHDT, CDR2 YNNKEL (reference sequence). The CDR3 reads CASWTGYGYTF. The CDR3 region has the DNA TGTGCCAGCTGGACAGGCTATGGCTACACCTTC.